The 4 T cell receptor beta chains in this list originate from one sample, sequenced in a study of shared clonotypes between healthy human individuals. Clones were read by immunoSEQ multiplex PCR, and TCRdb kept only the in-frame ones, dropping some. The sample shows around 370,000 clones, roughly 96% of them seen only once. The sequenced sample was memory CD8+ T cells sorted from blood. Subset specified: CD45RO+ cells pooled with CCR7-negative TemRA cells. The receptors come from a man aged 25-40 years in good health.

V and J are TRBV2 and TRBJ2-1; D is uncertain. Trimming took off 2 bases at V and 11 bases at J, with 10 bases between the two ends. This CDR3 has 12 amino acids. CDR1 is SNHLY and CDR2 is FYNNEI in the germline V gene. DNA of the CDR3: TGTGCCAGCAGTGAACCAACCCCTCAGCAGTTCTTC. Translation: CASSEPTPQQFF.

The rearrangement links TRBV6-5 to TRBJ2-7; D is perhaps TRBD2 (6 bases). Trimming took off 7 bases at V and 4 bases at J, with 11 bases between the two ends. The CDR3 is made up of 12 amino acids. Germline V gene lookup returns CDR1 MNHEY and CDR2 SVGAGI. CDR3 region: CASTGRNYEQYF. CDR3 DNA sequence: TGTGCCAGCACAGGGAGGAATTACGAGCAGTACTTC.

Remarks on this clone: Other DNA sequences within the sample encode an identical CDR3. V gene TRBV30 combines with J gene TRBJ2-3; D not certain. V was trimmed by 1 base and J by 0 bases, leaving 2 bases between them. The germline V gene has CDR1 GTSNPN and CDR2 SVGIG (reference sequence). CDR3 length equals 12 residues. The CDR3 protein is CAWSGSTDTQYF. The CDR3 bases are TGTGCCTGGAGTGGGAGCACAGATACGCAGTATTTT.

This chain uses TRBV5-6 with TRBJ2-1; D is perhaps TRBD1 or TRBD2 (5 bases each). V was clipped by 4 bases and J by 0 bases, with 14 bases between them. The CDR3 covers 16 residues. The germline V gene encodes CDR1 SGHDT and CDR2 YYEEEE. The CDR3 coding sequence is TGTGCCAGCAGCCCCGTTTGGGGGAGCTCCTACAATGAGCAGTTCTTC. It yields the protein CASSPVWGSSYNEQFF.